What follows describes a single T cell receptor beta chain. This clone was picked up one time. Its target antigen remains unknown. Base qualities are missing; no much larger clone stands one base away. The CDR3 goes from the cysteine to the phenylalanine over 16 residues. This entry keeps only the CDR3 DNA: 48 bases, framed from base 1. Reading the germline V gene gives CDR1 SGHDT and CDR2 YYEEEE. V is pruned by 3 bases and J by 8 bases, leaving 7 bases of the junction without a gene match. Whole blood was collected in K2EDTA tubes by collaborating institutions according to the institutions' own protocols. For TCRbeta analysis, collaborator samples were shipped as frozen whole blood, as isolated PBMCs, or as DNA extracted from either sample type. This sample was included in a study of blood T cell repertoires in COVID-19 (dated by TCRdb to 2018 to 2021). With regard to the full study: Samples covering the acute and convalescent phases of COVID-19 were provided by collaborators in the United States, Italy and Spain. The material from the prospective study consisted of cDNA or gDNA derived from T cells, B-cell-depleted T cells, or PBMCs. Nearly every sample came with metadata listing a de-identified subject ID, COVID-19 status, age in years and sex. Deeply sampled blood TCRbeta repertoires from subjects exposed to, actively infected with, or recovered from COVID-19 were included in the dataset. The samples were drawn from the first 160 participants of the ongoing ImmuneRACE study and from about 1,200 subjects provided by 6 global collaborators. The repertoires were released in a freely available public database intended as a resource for research on the immune response to SARS-CoV-2. Where available, HLA class I and class II types were taken from metadata supplied by the sample provider and were not determined by assay-based typing. The research as a whole found: Clinical and demographic metadata were provided uncurated, with the amount varying by source and participant.

TCRbeta CDR3 regions were amplified from genomic DNA using the immunoSEQ Assay, a bias-controlled multiplex PCR. On the authors' methods: The number of nucleated cells in each sample was estimated by amplification of reference gene primers within the assay. Sequence reads were collapsed and filtered to measure the absolute abundance of every unique TCRbeta CDR3 rearrangement. Productive Simpson clonality was computed per sample as the square root of Simpson's diversity index over productive rearrangements. TCRdb limited this immuneACCESS table to in-frame rearrangements with V and J called. A share of clones is missing; checked studies link under half to unresolved V genes, and the rest is unexplained. Clonal size and the V and J genes are those of that table, whereas D and trimming came from the DNA. This sample comprises 95,000 to 100,000 clones, about 89% of them detected only once. Together, the top ten hold about 9.9% of the sample.

What was sequenced was peripheral blood. This receptor was taken from a woman in her thirties with acute or convalescent COVID-19. The chain was built from TRBV5-6 and TRBJ2-1; TRBD2 matches 14 bases in the middle. For the CDR3, the sequence is CASSSLTSGGVYEQFF. The DNA sequence is as follows: TGTGCCAGCAGCTCCCTGACTAGCGGGGGGGTTTATGAGCAGTTCTTC.